Presented here are 23 T cell receptor beta chains from one specimen sequenced in a study of healthy donors' naive CD4 and CD8 T cells. Each TCR library used around 0.5 ug of total RNA and a linear amplification protocol. One entry per CDR3 protein, called by TCRdb with MiXCR from the reads. The top ten hold roughly 2.3% of the sample, which has approximately 180,000 distinct CDR3 sequences, 65% to 80% seen once. Source material: naive CD4+ and CD8+ T cells sorted from blood, pooled from several donors. The receptors originated from a pool of human donors in good health; the sample pools cells from several healthy donors.

In its sample, this clonotype was seen once. This chain connects TRBV27 to TRBJ1-1; D is undetermined. With 6 bases removed from V and 1 base from J, the gap between germline ends came to 15 bases. The CDR3 extends over 15 amino acids. The germline V gene encodes CDR1 MNHEY and CDR2 SMNVEV (reference sequence). CDR3 protein: CASRVKGRENTEAFF. The CDR3 nucleotides are TGTGCCAGCAGGGTGAAAGGGAGGGAGAACACTGAAGCTTTCTTT.

The V and J genes are TRBV6-1 and TRBJ2-3; D is perhaps TRBD2 (6 bases). The CDR3 is 15 residues long. The ends were cut back, 6 bases at V and 1 base at J, with 14 bases in the middle. The germline CDR1 and CDR2 sequences are MNHNS and SASEGT. The CDR3 loop is CASRGRGLRTDTQYF. The CDR3 DNA reads TGTGCCAGCAGAGGGCGGGGCCTTCGCACAGATACGCAGTATTTT.

V is TRBV29-1 and J is TRBJ2-4; 8 bases map to TRBD2. The germline gives CDR1 SQVTM, CDR2 ANQGSEA. J lost 6 bases, V lost 6 bases, and 10 bases had no gene match. The CDR3 consists of 14 residues. The CDR3, as DNA: TGCAGCGTGGAGAGCGGGGGAATAGGAAACATTCAGTACTTC. Protein product: CSVESGGIGNIQYF.

CDR3 nucleotides: TGCAGCGGAACCGGGACTAGCAGACAAGAGACCCAGTACTTC. This encodes CSGTGTSRQETQYF. The J gene is TRBJ2-5, the V gene TRBV29-1; 9 bases are shared with TRBD2. Germline V lookup: CDR1 SQVTM, CDR2 ANQGSEA. Unmatched junction bases numbered 8, after V lost 7 bases and J lost 2 bases. This CDR3 spans 14 amino acids.

This clonotype occurred a few times. The chain has TRBV6-5 and TRBJ2-5, with 10 bases fitting TRBD1. CDR3 length: 17 residues. CDR1 and CDR2 (germline): MNHEY, SVGAGI. Trimming removed 2 bases from V and 4 bases from J; junction bases left unmatched: 10. In DNA form, the CDR3 reads TGTGCCAGCAGTTACGGAGGGACAGGGGTCTTTGGAGAGACCCAGTACTTC. Its protein product is CASSYGGTGVFGETQYF.

The genes are TRBV19 and TRBJ1-1; 7 bases fit TRBD1. Germline assignment: CDR1 LNHDA and CDR2 SQIVND (reference sequence). V gave up 5 bases and J gave up 2 bases; unmatched junction bases: 5. The CDR3 loop spans 14 amino acids. The CDR3 coding sequence is TGTGCCAGTAGTTCGACAGGGATCAACACTGAAGCTTTCTTT. Translation: CASSSTGINTEAFF.

Regarding this clonotype: Its ends do not fully match the called genes, so a read error is possible. This chain joins TRBV5-1 and TRBJ2-5; D gene unclear. CDR3 length: 12 amino acids. Germline V gene lookup returns CDR1 SGHRS and CDR2 YFSETQ. CDR3 sequence reads: CASSLDQETQYF. CDR3 bases: TGTGCCAGCAGTTTAGACCAAGAGACCCAGTACTTC.

The chain links TRBV5-6 to TRBJ2-7, with D unclear. V was trimmed by 0 bases and J by 2 bases, leaving 3 bases between them. CDR3 size: 12 residues. In germline, CDR1 is SGHDT, CDR2 YYEEEE. The CDR3: CASSLEPYEQYF. CDR3 sequence (DNA): TGTGCCAGCAGCTTGGAGCCCTACGAGCAGTACTTC.

The J gene is TRBJ1-1, the V gene TRBV19, with 7 bases fitting TRBD1. The CDR3 covers 16 residues. V shed 6 bases and J 0 bases; nucleotides not matched to a gene: 10. The germline CDR1 and CDR2 sequences are LNHDA and SQIVND (reference sequence). The CDR3 bases are TGTGCCAGTAGCTTCAGATGGACAGGAATGAACACTGAAGCTTTCTTT. It codes for CASSFRWTGMNTEAFF.

The chain employs TRBV29-1 and TRBJ1-1, with 7 bases lining up with TRBD1. Germline CDR1 and CDR2: SQVTM and ANQGSEA. This CDR3 is built from 13 residues. With V trimmed by 7 bases and J by 0 bases, 5 bases remained unmatched. This CDR3 reads CSGTGTVNTEAFF. The CDR3 DNA sequence: TGCAGCGGAACCGGGACAGTGAACACTGAAGCTTTCTTT.

The V gene is TRBV15, the J gene TRBJ2-5; D possibly corresponds to TRBD2 (6 bases). Trimming left V 0 bases short and J 4 bases short, with 15 bases between. Germline loops: CDR1 LNHNV, CDR2 YYDKDF (reference sequence). The CDR3 has 16 residues. DNA of the CDR3: TGTGCCACCAGCAGAGATCGGCTAGCGTTGATAGAGACCCAGTACTTC. Its protein product is CATSRDRLALIETQYF.

This clonotype was counted only a few times. The chain recombines TRBV27 with TRBJ2-1; D gene uncertain. Trimming left V 5 bases short and J 8 bases short, with 10 bases between. Germline V lookup: CDR1 MNHEY, CDR2 SMNVEV (reference sequence). CDR3 size: 12 residues. The CDR3 here is CASSQWPYEQFF. The CDR3 bases are TGTGCCAGCAGTCAATGGCCCTATGAGCAGTTCTTC.

The chain's CDR3 is CSIFSGASNEQFF. The CDR3 DNA reads TGCAGCATATTTAGTGGGGCGTCTAATGAGCAGTTCTTC. V is TRBV29-1 and J is TRBJ2-1; TRBD1 is a possible D gene (5 bases). CDR3 length: 13 amino acids. CDR1 and CDR2 from the germline V gene are SQVTM and ANQGSEA. V dropped 8 bases and J dropped 7 bases, with 18 bases sitting between them.

V gene TRBV25-1 combines with J gene TRBJ2-7, with 7 bases aligning to TRBD1. The germline V gene has CDR1 MGHDK and CDR2 SYGVNS. This CDR3 has 13 amino acids. The J segment lost 4 bases and the V segment lost 8 bases, leaving 8 bases of the junction unmatched. CDR3 DNA sequence: TGTGCCAGCCACAGGGGTTCGGGGTACGAGCAGTACTTC. This translates into CASHRGSGYEQYF.

The genes are TRBV19 and TRBJ2-7, with D tentatively TRBD1 or TRBD2 (5 bases each). Germline CDR1 reads LNHDA; CDR2 reads SQIVND (reference sequence). The CDR3 has 12 amino acids. Deletions cut 5 bases from V and 5 bases from J, with 10 bases between. The CDR3 loop is CASSVGTDEQYF. The CDR3 DNA reads as TGTGCCAGTAGTGTCGGGACCGACGAGCAGTACTTC. Complete variable domain (other parts from reference TRBV19 and TRBJ2-7): DGGITQSPKYLFRKEGQNVTLSCEQNLNHDAMYWYRQDPGQGLRLIYYSQIVNDFQKGDIAEGYSVSREKKESFPLTVTSAQKNPTAFYLCASSVGTDEQYFGPGTRLTVT.

The J gene is TRBJ2-1, the V gene TRBV29-1; no reliable D call. Germline values: CDR1 SQVTM, CDR2 ANQGSEA. The CDR3 runs to 13 residues. Trimming stripped 7 bases from V and 2 bases from J, with 12 bases between. In nucleotides, the CDR3 is TGCAGCGCAACGACACCAACCTACAATGAGCAGTTCTTC. Translation gives CSATTPTYNEQFF.

V usage is TRBV29-1 and J usage is TRBJ1-1; D remains unclear. CDR1 and CDR2 (germline): SQVTM, ANQGSEA. This CDR3 is built from 13 residues. V dropped 6 bases and J dropped 0 bases, with 11 bases sitting between them. The CDR3 coding sequence is TGCAGCGTGCCCTCGGGCGTGAACACTGAAGCTTTCTTT. This sequence encodes CSVPSGVNTEAFF.

This chain joins TRBV5-1 and TRBJ1-2; D perhaps matches TRBD1 (6 bases). V was cut by 0 bases and J by 0 bases, with 15 bases left in between. The CDR3 totals 17 residues. Per germline, CDR1 SGHRS and CDR2 YFSETQ. CDR3 in amino acids: CASSLETGPYPNYGYTF. CDR3 sequence (DNA): TGCGCCAGCAGCTTGGAGACAGGTCCCTACCCTAACTATGGCTACACCTTC.

V usage is TRBV5-1 and J usage is TRBJ2-1; unclear D gene. Germline lookup yields CDR1 SGHRS and CDR2 YFSETQ. The CDR3 is 13 amino acids. Between the trimmed V and J ends, which lost 1 base and 9 bases, there was a span of 11 bases. In nucleotides, the CDR3 is TGCGCCAGCAGCTTGAAGCTAAATAGTGAGCAGTTCTTC. Translation gives CASSLKLNSEQFF.

The chain joins TRBV19 to TRBJ1-1; 7 bases match TRBD1. CDR1 and CDR2 from the germline V gene are LNHDA and SQIVND (reference sequence). The CDR3 sequence is 13 residues long. V lost 1 base to trimming and J lost 4 bases; unmatched junction nucleotides: 0. CDR3 nucleotide sequence: TGTGCCAGTAGTATAGGGACAGGCACTGAAGCTTTCTTT. Protein product: CASSIGTGTEAFF.

This rearrangement joins TRBV30 to TRBJ2-5; D not certain. Germline V gene data show CDR1 as GTSNPN and CDR2 as SVGIG (reference sequence). Deletions cut 0 bases from V and 9 bases from J, with 14 bases between. The CDR3 length is 13 residues. This CDR3 is CAWSVRRIRAQYF. CDR3 DNA: TGTGCCTGGAGTGTAAGAAGGATTCGGGCCCAGTACTTC.

The chain carries TRBV27 and TRBJ2-7; D is possibly TRBD1 (6 bases). Germline V gene lookup returns CDR1 MNHEY and CDR2 SMNVEV (reference sequence). This CDR3 region has 15 residues. Trimming pared 4 bases from V and 2 bases from J, leaving 15 bases between. CDR3 sequence (DNA): TGTGCCAGCAGTTGGACCCCGGACAGTGCCTACGAGCAGTACTTC. Encoded protein: CASSWTPDSAYEQYF.

The genes are TRBV29-1 and TRBJ2-1, with a weak D call TRBD1 (6 bases). The CDR3 totals 14 residues. Germline V gene sequence: CDR1 SQVTM, CDR2 ANQGSEA. V lost 7 bases and J lost 2, with 15 bases in between. CDR3 sequence reads: CSDSFDRTYNEQFF. The DNA of the CDR3 is TGCAGCGACTCTTTTGACAGGACCTACAATGAGCAGTTCTTC.